Below, 23 T cell receptor beta chains from the same sample are listed, as sequenced in a study of T cells in localized non-small cell lung cancer. Profiling relied on immunoSEQ multiplex PCR, and the TCRdb table lists in-frame clones only, not all of them. The sample holds some 15,000 clones, 75% to 90% seen once. The sequencing here drew on peripheral blood, taken before any cancer treatment. These receptors were taken from a female donor older than 55 with stage I squamous cell lung carcinoma.

The CDR3 loop is CASKRGGYGYTF. In DNA, the CDR3 is TGTGCCAGCAAACGGGGGGGGTATGGCTACACCTTC. This chain uses TRBV2 with TRBJ1-2; weak D call: TRBD1 (5 bases). Germline CDR1 reads SNHLY; CDR2 reads FYNNEI. The CDR3 runs to 12 residues. Trimming shortened V by 7 bases and J by 5 bases, and 11 bases separated the two germline ends.

The chain is built from TRBV28 and TRBJ2-1, with D possibly matching TRBD2 (6 bases). The length of the CDR3 is 12 residues. Germline CDR1 reads MDHEN; CDR2 reads SYDVKM. V lost 7 bases and J 12 bases, leaving 16 bases between the germline ends. CDR3 nucleotides: TGTGCCAGCAAGGAGGGGCTCGGCGTGCAGTTCTTC. The encoded protein is CASKEGLGVQFF. The complete variable domain, with remaining parts taken from reference TRBV28 and TRBJ2-1, reads DVKVTQSSRYLVKRTGEKVFLECVQDMDHENMFWYRQDPGLGLRLIYFSYDVKMKEKGDIPEGYSVSREKKERFSLILESASTNQTSMYLCASKEGLGVQFFGPGTRLTVL.

The V gene is TRBV6-4, the J gene TRBJ2-6, with D possibly TRBD2 on 5 matching bases. Trimming left V 0 bases short and J 2 bases short, with 8 bases between. This CDR3 has 16 residues. CDR1 and CDR2 from the germline V gene are MRHNA and SNTAGT. In DNA, the CDR3 is TGTGCCAGCAGTGACTCGTCCGGGGCTGGGGCCAACGTCCTGACTTTC. This sequence encodes CASSDSSGAGANVLTF.

This clone was counted a single time. This chain uses TRBV11-2 with TRBJ1-5; D gene ambiguous. CDR3 length equals 14 residues. Looked up from germline, CDR1 is SGHAT and CDR2 is FQNNGV. V gave up 4 bases and J gave up 3 bases, with 10 bases separating them. The CDR3 here is CASSSGLNNQPQHF. The CDR3 coding sequence is TGTGCCAGCAGCTCCGGACTGAACAATCAGCCCCAGCATTTT.

The V and J genes are TRBV27 and TRBJ2-7, with 7 bases identical to TRBD1. Germline V gene data show CDR1 as MNHEY and CDR2 as SMNVEV (reference sequence). The junction had 2 bases not matched to a gene; V was cut back by 5 bases and J by 4 bases. There are 12 residues in the CDR3. The DNA of the CDR3 is TGTGCCAGCAGTCAACAGGGGTACGAGCAGTACTTC. Translation gives CASSQQGYEQYF.

The chain joins TRBV18 to TRBJ2-3, with TRBD2 matching over 7 bases. This CDR3 has 15 amino acids. Germline V gives CDR1 KGHSH, CDR2 LQKENI. The V and J ends lost 6 bases and 4 bases, in that order; junction bases with no gene match: 10. The DNA for the CDR3 is TGTGCCAGCTCGTTCAACGCGGGGGAGGCAGATACGCAGTATTTT. Amino acid sequence: CASSFNAGEADTQYF. Drawing the rest from reference TRBV18 and TRBJ2-3, the complete variable domain is NAGVMQNPRHLVRRRGQEARLRCSPMKGHSHVYWYRQLPEEGLKFMVYLQKENIIDESGMPKERFSAEFPKEGPSILRIQQVVRGDSAAYFCASSFNAGEADTQYFGPGTRLTVL.

The chain recombines TRBV6-5 with TRBJ1-1; D unresolved. Between the trimmed V and J ends, which lost 5 bases and 5 bases, there was a span of 15 bases. The CDR3 sequence is 14 residues long. Germline V gives CDR1 MNHEY, CDR2 SVGAGI. The CDR3 DNA follows: TGTGCCAGCAGTCAAGGAGCGGAGGTGACTGAAGCTTTCTTT. Amino acids: CASSQGAEVTEAFF.

The genes are TRBV7-6 and TRBJ1-4; 7 bases are shared with TRBD1. The CDR3 has 16 residues. The V segment lost 5 bases and the J segment 0 bases; nucleotides outside the gene matches: 6. CDR1 SGHVS and CDR2 FNYEAQ come from the germline V gene. The CDR3 spells CASSRPTGATNEKLFF. The DNA for the CDR3 is TGTGCCAGCAGCCGACCTACAGGGGCAACTAATGAAAAACTGTTTTTT.

The chain links TRBV10-3 to TRBJ1-1; D is ambiguous. The V end lost 4 bases, the J end lost 2 bases, and 8 bases lay between the germline ends. Germline CDR1 is ENHRY and CDR2 is SYGVKD. This CDR3 is built from 13 residues. The CDR3 loop reads CAISGADNTEAFF. CDR3 DNA sequence: TGTGCCATCAGTGGCGCGGACAACACTGAAGCTTTCTTT.

The sample holds a few counts of this clone. The same CDR3 also results from other DNA sequences found in this sample. This sequence joins TRBV15 and TRBJ2-7, with 8 bases identical to TRBD1. The junction had 7 bases not matched to a gene; V was cut back by 5 bases and J by 1 base. CDR3 size: 15 residues. Germline assignment: CDR1 LNHNV and CDR2 YYDKDF (reference sequence). The CDR3 sequence is CATSPAGTGSYEQYF. The CDR3 region has the DNA TGTGCCACCAGCCCGGCCGGGACAGGATCCTACGAGCAGTACTTC.

The chain employs TRBV6-5 and TRBJ2-7; 8 bases agree with TRBD1. CDR1 is MNHEY, CDR2 SVGAGI, per germline. Trimming removed 2 bases from V and 1 base from J; junction bases left unmatched: 1. The CDR3 contains 14 residues. The CDR3 region has the DNA TGTGCCAGCAGTTACCGGGACAGGTCCTACGAGCAGTACTTC. It yields the protein CASSYRDRSYEQYF.

The chain uses TRBV14 and TRBJ2-5; 9 nucleotides agree with TRBD1. Trimming cost V 4 bases and J 5 bases; bases outside gene matches: 8. The CDR3 is 15 residues long. CDR1 is SGHDN and CDR2 is FVKESK in the germline V gene. The CDR3, as DNA: TGTGCCAGCAGCCCCGACAGGGGGGAGCTGGAGACCCAGTACTTC. It translates to CASSPDRGELETQYF.

The chain employs TRBV6-5 and TRBJ2-1; D gene ambiguous. The CDR3 is made up of 11 amino acids. Per the germline V gene, CDR1 is MNHEY and CDR2 is SVGAGI. V lost 2 bases to trimming and J lost 15 bases, with 11 bases between them. The CDR3 loop is CASSYRDRGFF. CDR3 nucleotides: TGTGCCAGCAGTTACAGGGATCGAGGGTTCTTC.

The chain uses TRBV2 and TRBJ2-2; TRBD2 matches 12 bases. The junction had 4 bases not matched to a gene; V was cut back by 4 bases and J by 7 bases. This CDR3 comprises 15 residues. From germline, CDR1 is SNHLY and CDR2 FYNNEI. In nucleotides, the CDR3 is TGTGCCAGCAGTGCGACTAGCGGGAGTGGCGGGGAGCTGTTTTTT. As protein: CASSATSGSGGELFF.

This chain connects TRBV4-1 to TRBJ1-2, with D uncertain. The CDR3 covers 13 residues. The germline gives CDR1 MGHRA, CDR2 YSYEKL. The ends were cut back, 5 bases at V and 6 bases at J, with 13 bases in the middle. The CDR3 sequence is CASSGARDDGYTF. For the CDR3, the DNA is TGCGCCAGCAGCGGAGCAAGGGATGATGGCTACACCTTC.

The chain has TRBV2 and TRBJ2-3, with a weak D call TRBD2 (5 bases). Trimming shortened V by 0 bases and J by 7 bases, and 14 bases separated the two germline ends. Germline loops: CDR1 SNHLY, CDR2 FYNNEI. This CDR3 is built from 15 residues. The CDR3 is CASSEALTGIYTQYF. CDR3 DNA: TGTGCCAGCAGTGAAGCGCTTACGGGGATATATACGCAGTATTTT.

The CDR3 here is CASSLFGVNTEAFF. The CDR3 DNA follows: TGTGCCAGCAGCTTGTTTGGGGTGAACACTGAAGCTTTCTTT. This sequence joins TRBV5-4 and TRBJ1-1; D is ambiguous. Germline loops: CDR1 SGHNT, CDR2 YYREEE (reference sequence). The CDR3 has 14 amino acids. Trimming cost V 1 base and J 0 bases, with 7 bases left between them.

This clone appeared a single time. The chain combines TRBV30 with TRBJ1-2, with a weak D call TRBD1 (6 bases). In germline, CDR1 is GTSNPN, CDR2 SVGIG (reference sequence). Trimming shortened V by 1 base and J by 7 bases, and 19 bases separated the two germline ends. This CDR3 is 15 amino acids long. The chain's CDR3 is CAWSALSLGAGGYTF. The CDR3 nucleotides are TGTGCCTGGAGTGCCCTCTCCTTGGGGGCTGGTGGCTACACCTTC.

This clone was detected once. This chain links TRBV7-2 with TRBJ2-3, with D hard to call. V was pared by 3 bases and J by 2 bases, with 3 bases between. CDR1 SGHTA and CDR2 FQGNSA come from the germline V gene. The CDR3 has 12 amino acids. The CDR3 bases are TGTGCCAGCAGCTTTTTCACAGATACGCAGTATTTT. It is translated as CASSFFTDTQYF.

A single count supports this clone. The V and J genes are TRBV29-1 and TRBJ2-3; tentatively, D is TRBD1 (7 bases). This CDR3 is 12 amino acids long. Per germline, CDR1 SQVTM and CDR2 ANQGSEA. V was shortened by 4 bases and J by 5 bases, with 10 bases between the two germline ends. The CDR3 DNA reads TGCAGCGTTGGACAGGGAGGAGATACGCAGTATTTT. This gives the protein CSVGQGGDTQYF.

This clone was picked up one time. V gene TRBV4-1 combines with J gene TRBJ2-5, with D possibly being TRBD2 (6 bases). V lost 0 bases to trimming and J lost 4 bases, with 12 bases between them. The CDR3 length is 15 residues. CDR1 MGHRA and CDR2 YSYEKL come from the germline V gene. The CDR3 DNA reads as TGCGCCAGCAGCCAAGATGGAATGGGAGGAGAGACCCAGTACTTC. Its protein product is CASSQDGMGGETQYF.

The CDR3 protein is CASSQVPGAPAFF. In nucleotides, the CDR3 is TGTGCCAGCAGCCAGGTCCCAGGGGCGCCAGCTTTCTTT. The gene calls are TRBV5-4 and TRBJ1-1; D is perhaps TRBD1 (6 bases). Between the trimmed V and J ends, which lost 4 bases and 10 bases, there was a span of 17 bases. This CDR3 comprises 13 residues. Germline V CDR1 and CDR2: SGHNT, YYREEE (reference sequence).

This clone was picked up one time. This sequence joins TRBV19 and TRBJ2-1; TRBD2 agrees at 9 bases. V was pared by 5 bases and J by 10 bases, with 9 bases of the junction left unmatched. The CDR3 contains 14 residues. Germline CDR1 and CDR2: LNHDA and SQIVND (reference sequence). As DNA, the CDR3 is TGTGCCAGTAGTCTAGCGGGACCTCTCGCGGAGCAGTTCTTC. It specifies CASSLAGPLAEQFF.